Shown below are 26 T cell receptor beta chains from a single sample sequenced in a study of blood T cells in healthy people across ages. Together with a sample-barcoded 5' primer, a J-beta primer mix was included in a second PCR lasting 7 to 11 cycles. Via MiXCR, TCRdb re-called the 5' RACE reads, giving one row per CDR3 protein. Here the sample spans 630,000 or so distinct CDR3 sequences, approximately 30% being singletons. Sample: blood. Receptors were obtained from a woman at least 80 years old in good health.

The CDR3 sequence is CASTGGFGNQPQHF. The DNA for the CDR3 is TGTGCCAGCACCGGGGGATTCGGCAATCAGCCCCAGCATTTT. This chain uses TRBV6-1 with TRBJ1-5; possibly TRBD1 for D (5 bases). This CDR3 contains 14 residues. V was shortened by 7 bases and J by 2 bases, with 12 bases between the two germline ends. Germline lookup yields CDR1 MNHNS and CDR2 SASEGT.

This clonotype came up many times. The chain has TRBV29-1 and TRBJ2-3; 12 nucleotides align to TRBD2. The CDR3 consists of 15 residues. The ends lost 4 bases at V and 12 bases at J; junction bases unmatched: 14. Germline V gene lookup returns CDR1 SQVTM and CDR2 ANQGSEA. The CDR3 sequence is CSVGRASGGASFQYF. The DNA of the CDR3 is TGCAGCGTTGGGCGCGCTAGCGGGGGGGCATCTTTCCAGTATTTT.

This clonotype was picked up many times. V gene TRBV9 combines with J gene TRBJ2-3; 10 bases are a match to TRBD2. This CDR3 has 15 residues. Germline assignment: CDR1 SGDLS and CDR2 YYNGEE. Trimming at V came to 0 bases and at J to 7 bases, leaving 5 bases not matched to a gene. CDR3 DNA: TGTGCCAGCAGCGTAGAATCTAGCGGGGGAAATACGCAGTATTTT. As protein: CASSVESSGGNTQYF. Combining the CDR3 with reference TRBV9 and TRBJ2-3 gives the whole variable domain DSGVTQTPKHLITATGQRVTLRCSPRSGDLSVYWYQQSLDQGLQFLIQYYNGEERAKGNILERFSAQQFPDLHSELNLSSLELGDSALYFCASSVESSGGNTQYFGPGTRLTVL.

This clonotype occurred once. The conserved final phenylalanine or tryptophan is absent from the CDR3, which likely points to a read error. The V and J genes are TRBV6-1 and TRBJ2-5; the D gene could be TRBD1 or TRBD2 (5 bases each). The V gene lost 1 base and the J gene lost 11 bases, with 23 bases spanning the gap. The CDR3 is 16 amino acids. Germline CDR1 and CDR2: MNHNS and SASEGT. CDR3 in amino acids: CASSEGSGSPYNEQYC. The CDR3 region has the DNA TGTGCCAGCAGTGAAGGTTCAGGGAGCCCCTACAATGAGCAGTACTGC.

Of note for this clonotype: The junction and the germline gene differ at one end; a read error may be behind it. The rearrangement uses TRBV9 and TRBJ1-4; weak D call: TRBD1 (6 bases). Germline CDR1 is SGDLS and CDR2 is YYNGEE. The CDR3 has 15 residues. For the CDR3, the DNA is TGTGCCAGCAGCGTATCGGGGGGCTTCGATGAAGAACTGTTTTTT. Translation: CASSVSGGFDEELFF.

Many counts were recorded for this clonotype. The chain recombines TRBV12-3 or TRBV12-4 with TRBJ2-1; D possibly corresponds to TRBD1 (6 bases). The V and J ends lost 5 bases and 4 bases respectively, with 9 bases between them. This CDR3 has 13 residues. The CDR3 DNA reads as TGTGCCAGCAGTCCGGACAGTTACAATGAGCAGTTCTTC. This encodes CASSPDSYNEQFF.

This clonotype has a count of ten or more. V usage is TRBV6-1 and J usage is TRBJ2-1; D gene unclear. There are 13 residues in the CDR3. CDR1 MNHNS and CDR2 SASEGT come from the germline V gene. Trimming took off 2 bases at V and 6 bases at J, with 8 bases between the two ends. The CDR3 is CASSESLLNEQFF. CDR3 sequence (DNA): TGTGCCAGCAGTGAAAGTCTACTCAATGAGCAGTTCTTC.

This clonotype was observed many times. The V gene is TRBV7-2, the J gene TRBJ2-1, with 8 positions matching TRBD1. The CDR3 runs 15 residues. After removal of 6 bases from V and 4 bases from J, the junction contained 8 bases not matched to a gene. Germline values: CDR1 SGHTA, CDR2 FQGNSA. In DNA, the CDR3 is TGTGCCAGCAGATCAGGACAGGGAGCTTACAATGAGCAGTTCTTC. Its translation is CASRSGQGAYNEQFF.

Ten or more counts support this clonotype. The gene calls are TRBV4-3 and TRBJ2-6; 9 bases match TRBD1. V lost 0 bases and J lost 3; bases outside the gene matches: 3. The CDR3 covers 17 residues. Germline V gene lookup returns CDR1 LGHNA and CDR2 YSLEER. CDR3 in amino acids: CASSQENRGRGANVLTF. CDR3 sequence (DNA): TGCGCCAGCAGCCAAGAAAACAGGGGGCGTGGGGCCAACGTCCTGACTTTC.

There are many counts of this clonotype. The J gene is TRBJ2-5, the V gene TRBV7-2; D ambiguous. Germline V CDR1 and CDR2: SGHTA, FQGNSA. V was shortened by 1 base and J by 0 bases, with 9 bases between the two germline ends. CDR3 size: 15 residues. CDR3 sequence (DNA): TGTGCCAGCAGCTTAGTATCGGAGTACCAAGAGACCCAGTACTTC. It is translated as CASSLVSEYQETQYF.

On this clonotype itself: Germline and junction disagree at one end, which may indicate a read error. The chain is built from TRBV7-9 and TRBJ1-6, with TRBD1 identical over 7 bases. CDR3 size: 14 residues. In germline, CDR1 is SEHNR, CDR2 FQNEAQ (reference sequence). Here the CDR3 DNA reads TGTGCCAGCAGCTCCGGGACAGTTAATTCACCCCCCCACTTT. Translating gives CASSSGTVNSPPHF.

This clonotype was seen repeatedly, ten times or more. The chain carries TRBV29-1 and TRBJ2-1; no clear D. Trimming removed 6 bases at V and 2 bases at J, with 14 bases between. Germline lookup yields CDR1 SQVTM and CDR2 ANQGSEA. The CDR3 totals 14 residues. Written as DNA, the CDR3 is TGCAGCGTAGATTCAGGAGTGACCTACAATGAGCAGTTCTTC. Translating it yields CSVDSGVTYNEQFF.

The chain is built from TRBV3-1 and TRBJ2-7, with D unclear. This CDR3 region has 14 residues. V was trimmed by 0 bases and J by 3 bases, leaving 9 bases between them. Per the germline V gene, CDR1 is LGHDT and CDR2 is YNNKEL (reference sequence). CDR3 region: CASSQDFSSYEQYF. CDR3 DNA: TGTGCCAGCAGCCAAGATTTCAGCAGCTACGAGCAGTACTTC.

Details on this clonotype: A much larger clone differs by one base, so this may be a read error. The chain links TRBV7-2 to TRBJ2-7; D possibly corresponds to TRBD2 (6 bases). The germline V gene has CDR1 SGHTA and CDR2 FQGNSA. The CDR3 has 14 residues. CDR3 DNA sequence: TGTGCCAGCAGCCTGGGGGTAGCGGTATACGGGCAGTACTTC. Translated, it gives CASSLGVAVYGQYF.

Written as DNA, the CDR3 is TGTGCCAGCAGTGATCCAGGACAGCGCACAGATACGCAGTATTTT. This encodes CASSDPGQRTDTQYF. The chain is built from TRBV25-1 and TRBJ2-3, with TRBD1 as a possible D gene (6 bases). The V end lost 3 bases, the J end lost 1 base, and 11 bases lay between the germline ends. Germline CDR1 reads MGHDK; CDR2 reads SYGVNS. This CDR3 has 15 amino acids.

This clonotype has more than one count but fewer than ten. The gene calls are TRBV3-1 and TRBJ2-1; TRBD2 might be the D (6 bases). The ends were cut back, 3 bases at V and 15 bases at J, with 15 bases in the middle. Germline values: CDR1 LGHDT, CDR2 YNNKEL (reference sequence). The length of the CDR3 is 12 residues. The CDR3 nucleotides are TGTGCCAGCAGCCAGGAAAGGAGGGTCCGGTTCTTC. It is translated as CASSQERRVRFF.

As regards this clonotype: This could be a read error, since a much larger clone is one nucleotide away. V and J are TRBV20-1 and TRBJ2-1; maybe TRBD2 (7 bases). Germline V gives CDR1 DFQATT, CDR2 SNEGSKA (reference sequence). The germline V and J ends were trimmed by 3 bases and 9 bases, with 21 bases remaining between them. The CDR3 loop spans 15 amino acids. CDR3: CSASTGGNFLSEQFF. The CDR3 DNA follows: TGCAGTGCTAGCACGGGGGGCAACTTTTTGAGTGAGCAGTTCTTC.

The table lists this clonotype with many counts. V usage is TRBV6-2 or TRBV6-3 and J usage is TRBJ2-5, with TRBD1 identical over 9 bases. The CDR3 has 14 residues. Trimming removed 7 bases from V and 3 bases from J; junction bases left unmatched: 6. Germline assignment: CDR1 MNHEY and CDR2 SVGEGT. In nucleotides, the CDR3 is TGTGCCAGCAACGACAGGGGGTATGAAGAGACCCAGTACTTC. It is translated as CASNDRGYEETQYF.

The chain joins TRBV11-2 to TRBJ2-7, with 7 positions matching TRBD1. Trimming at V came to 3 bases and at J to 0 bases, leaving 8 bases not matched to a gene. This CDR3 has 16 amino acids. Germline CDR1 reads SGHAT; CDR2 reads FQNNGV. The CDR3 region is CASSFQPGQNSYEQYF. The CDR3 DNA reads TGTGCCAGCAGCTTCCAACCGGGACAGAACTCCTACGAGCAGTACTTC.

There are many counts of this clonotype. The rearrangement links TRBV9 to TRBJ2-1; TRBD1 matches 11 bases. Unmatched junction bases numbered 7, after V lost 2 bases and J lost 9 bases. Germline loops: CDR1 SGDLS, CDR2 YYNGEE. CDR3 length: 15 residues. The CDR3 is CASSVPGQGDGEQFF. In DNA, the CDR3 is TGTGCCAGCAGCGTCCCGGGACAGGGGGATGGTGAGCAGTTCTTC.

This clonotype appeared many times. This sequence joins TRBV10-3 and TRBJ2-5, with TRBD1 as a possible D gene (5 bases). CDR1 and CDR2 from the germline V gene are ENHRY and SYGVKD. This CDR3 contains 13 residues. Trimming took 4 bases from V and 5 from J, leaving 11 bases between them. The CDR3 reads CAISGQSRETQYF. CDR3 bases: TGTGCCATCAGTGGACAGAGTAGGGAGACCCAGTACTTC.

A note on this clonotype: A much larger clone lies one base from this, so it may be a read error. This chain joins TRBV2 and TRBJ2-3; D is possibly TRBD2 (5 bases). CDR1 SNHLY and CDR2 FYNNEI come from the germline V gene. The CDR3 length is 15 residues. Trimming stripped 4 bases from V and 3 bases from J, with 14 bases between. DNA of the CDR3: TGTGCCAGCAGTGTACGAGAGGGAGTTACAGATACGCAGTATTTT. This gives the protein CASSVREGVTDTQYF.

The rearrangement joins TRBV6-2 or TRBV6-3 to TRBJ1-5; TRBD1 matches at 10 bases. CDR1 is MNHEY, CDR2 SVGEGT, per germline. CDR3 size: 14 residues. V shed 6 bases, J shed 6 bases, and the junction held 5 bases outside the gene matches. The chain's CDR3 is CASRTGGRGQPQHF. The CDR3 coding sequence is TGTGCCAGCAGGACAGGGGGCCGGGGTCAGCCCCAGCATTTT.

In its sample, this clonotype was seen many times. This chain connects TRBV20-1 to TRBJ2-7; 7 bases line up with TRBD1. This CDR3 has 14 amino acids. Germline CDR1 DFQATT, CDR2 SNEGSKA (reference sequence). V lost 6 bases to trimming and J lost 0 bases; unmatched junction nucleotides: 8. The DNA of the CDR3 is TGCAGTGCCACAGGCAGGGGGACCTCCTACGAGCAGTACTTC. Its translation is CSATGRGTSYEQYF.

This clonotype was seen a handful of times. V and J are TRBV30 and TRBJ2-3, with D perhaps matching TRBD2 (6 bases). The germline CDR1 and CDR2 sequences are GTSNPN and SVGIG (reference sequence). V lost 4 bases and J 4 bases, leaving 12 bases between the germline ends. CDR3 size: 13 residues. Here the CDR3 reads CAWNRGSADTQYF. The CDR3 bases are TGTGCCTGGAACCGGGGGAGCGCAGATACGCAGTATTTT.

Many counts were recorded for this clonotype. CDR3 sequence: CAISSQGYRGYTF. CDR3 bases: TGTGCCATCAGCTCACAGGGCTATAGGGGCTACACCTTC. This sequence joins TRBV10-3 and TRBJ1-2, with a weak D call TRBD1 (6 bases). This CDR3 is 13 amino acids long. V lost 6 bases to trimming and J lost 8 bases, with 16 bases between them. The germline V gene has CDR1 ENHRY and CDR2 SYGVKD.